What follows describes a single TCR beta chain. Primers for the PCR totalled 60 Vbeta and 13 Jbeta. Sequenced by immunoSEQ multiplex PCR; TCRdb stores in-frame clones only, minus some. This table has around 150,000 clones, roughly 85% appearing once. The data derive from a study of cytomegalovirus exposure and HLA in healthy donors. Each of the donors was a healthy bone marrow donor. The CDR3 runs to 14 residues. The junction had 3 bases not matched to a gene; V was cut back by 1 base and J by 7 bases. Germline CDR1 and CDR2: SGHVS and FQNEAQ. The sample taken for sequencing was PBMCs. This clonotype was obtained from a man in his forties or fifties in good health and CMV-seropositive. The chain combines TRBV7-8 with TRBJ2-1; the match to TRBD1 covers 8 bases. The CDR3 bases are TGTGCCAGCAGCTTAGGGGGACAGGTTAATGAGCAGTTCTTC. Its protein is CASSLGGQVNEQFF.